These T cell receptor beta chains were read from a single sample in a study of CD8 T cells in Susac syndrome. In TCRdb, the immunoSEQ multiplex PCR reads were re-called with MiXCR into one record per CDR3 protein. The table shows roughly 180,000 distinct CDR3 sequences, with roughly 94% occurring only once. Sequenced material: CD4+ T cells from PBMCs. Every receptor here comes from a human donor with Susac syndrome. Each CDR3 is given with its conserved first and last residue. Each record gives: D gene, V gene, J gene, clone size, CDR3 protein. The D gene is left open where the match is weak. Clone size, where shown, is once, few, many, or a class for clones that have expanded.

>.|TRBV5-6|TRBJ1-1|.
CASSWGTTEAFF
>.|TRBV6-2/TRBV6-3|TRBJ2-7|.
CASKQPGRPGEQYF
>.|TRBV6-2/TRBV6-3|TRBJ2-7|.
CASSYNRWGINYEQYF
>TRBD1|TRBV30|TRBJ1-6|once
CAWDRGESPLHF
>.|TRBV3-1|TRBJ2-7|.
CASTRGFPSYEQYF
>.|TRBV18|TRBJ2-1|.
CASSPVELKYNEQFF
>.|TRBV3-1|TRBJ2-7|.
CASSRTVNSYEQYF
>.|TRBV5-6|TRBJ1-1|.
CASSYGTPYRVEAFF
>.|TRBV24-1|TRBJ2-1|.
CATSDPGAYNEQFF
>.|TRBV12-3/TRBV12-4|TRBJ1-1|.
CASSRTRGDTEAFF
>.|TRBV20-1|TRBJ2-3|once
CSAPTPGDTQYF
>.|TRBV2|TRBJ2-3|.
CASLASSTDTQYF
>.|TRBV29-1|TRBJ1-1|.
CSVAQSGLTEAFF
>.|TRBV27|TRBJ2-1|.
CASSFRRSSYNEGQFF
>.|TRBV18|TRBJ2-7|.
CASSPRTGIYEQYF
>.|TRBV24-1|TRBJ1-5|.
CATSDPRQGNNQPQHF
>.|TRBV6-1|TRBJ1-5|.
CASSEEKIPNQPQHF